A selection of T cell receptor beta chains follows, all from one sample in a study of tumor-infiltrating lymphocytes in primary liver carcinoma. TCRdb reprocessed the multiplex PCR reads with MiXCR, giving one entry per CDR3 protein. The data contain 300,000 to 350,000 distinct CDR3 sequences, more than 55% of them singletons. The sample taken for sequencing was peripheral blood. All receptors derive from a woman under 40 with primary liver carcinoma and hepatitis B virus infection. CDR3s include the opening cysteine and the closing phenylalanine or tryptophan. A D gene is named only where the DNA matches it firmly. Some rows mark clone size as missing; the rest say once, few, many or name a class of expanded clone.

j_call	v_call	d_call	clone_size	cdr3_nt	cdr3_aa
TRBJ2-2	TRBV12-5	.	.	TGTGCTAGTGGTTTAAGTCCCGGGGAGCTGTTTTTT	CASGLSPGELFF
TRBJ2-1	TRBV5-4	TRBD1	few	TGTGCCAGCAGCCTGGGACAGGGCGAAAAGCAGTTCTTC	CASSLGQGEKQFF
TRBJ2-3	TRBV6-5	TRBD2	.	TGTGCCAGCAGTCTCTCCGGCGGGAGGGGGGAACCAGATACGCAGTATTTT	CASSLSGGRGEPDTQYF
TRBJ2-5	TRBV11-2	TRBD1	.	TGTGCCAACAACATAAGAACAGGGGGCGCGAAAGAGACCCAGTACTTC	CANNIRTGGAKETQYF
TRBJ1-5	TRBV30	.	.	TGTGCCTGGAGTGTAGATCACCTTAGCAATCAGCCCCAGCATTTT	CAWSVDHLSNQPQHF
TRBJ2-1	TRBV11-2	.	many	TGTGCCAGCAGCCAGACAGCTGGCAATGAGCAGTTCTTC	CASSQTAGNEQFF
TRBJ2-2	TRBV7-2	.	.	TGTGCCAGCAGCCAATCCCCGGGGAACACCGGGGAGCTGTTTTTT	CASSQSPGNTGELFF
TRBJ2-5	TRBV12-3/TRBV12-4	TRBD2	.	TGTGCCAGCGCGCGGGGTAGCGGGAGGGGAGAGACCCAGTACTTC	CASARGSGRGETQYF
TRBJ1-6	TRBV25-1	TRBD1	.	TGTGCCAGCAGTGAACCCGGGACAGAAAATTCACCCCTCCACTTT	CASSEPGTENSPLHF
TRBJ2-1	TRBV29-1	.	.	TGCAGCGTTATTGTGGAATTGCAGTTCTTC	CSVIVELQFF
TRBJ1-1	TRBV6-2/TRBV6-3	.	.	TGTGCCAGCGGCAGAGGGGCGGCTCACTCGGGCACTGAAGCTTTTTTT	CASGRGAAHSGTEAFF
TRBJ1-2	TRBV29-1	TRBD1	.	TGCAGCGTCTTAGATAGACAGGGTGATGGCTATGGCTACACCTTC	CSVLDRQGDGYGYTF
TRBJ1-1	TRBV12-3/TRBV12-4	.	.	TGTGCCAGCAGTTTAGCGGGGGAAACTGAAGCTTTCTTT	CASSLAGETEAFF
TRBJ2-1	TRBV4-1	TRBD2	.	TGCGCCAGCAGCCCAATCAGGGGCGGGACTAGCGGGAGGAATAGCCCCTACGATGAGCAGTTCTTC	CASSPIRGGTSGRNSPYDEQFF
TRBJ2-6	TRBV7-3	TRBD2	.	TGTGCCAGCAGGGATCTAGCGGGAGGTCTTTGTGGGGCCAACGTCCTGACTTTC	CASRDLAGGLCGANVLTF
TRBJ2-2	TRBV3-1	.	.	TGTGCCAGCAGCCCCCTCCCCGACACCGGGGAGCTTTTTTTT	CASSPLPDTGELFF
TRBJ1-2	TRBV12-3/TRBV12-4	.	few	TGTGCCAGCAGGGGTGCGGGCCTCTATGGCTACATCTTC	CASRGAGLYGYIF
TRBJ2-1	TRBV12-3/TRBV12-4	.	.	TGTGCCAGTAGCTTCATGGACGTCAGCAAAGGGTTCTTC	CASSFMDVSKGFF
TRBJ1-2	TRBV29-1	TRBD1	.	TGCAGCGTTGACCGTCCCCCCGGGGCAGGGGGCTATGGCTACACCTTC	CSVDRPPGAGGYGYTF
TRBJ1-2	TRBV6-5	TRBD1	few	TGTGCCAGCAGTGACCGGACAGGCGTTGGAGGCTACACCTTC	CASSDRTGVGGYTF
TRBJ2-7	TRBV6-1	TRBD2	.	TGTGCCAGCAACCAGGCTAGCGGGAGGGGGTACGAGCAGTACTTC	CASNQASGRGYEQYF
TRBJ2-7	TRBV12-3/TRBV12-4	.	many	TGTGCCAGCAGTTCGTCCGACAGGTCTTCCTACGAGCAGTACTTC	CASSSSDRSSYEQYF
TRBJ2-2	TRBV12-3/TRBV12-4	TRBD2	few	TGTGCCAGCAGCAAGGGACTAGCGGACACCGGGGAGCTGTTTTTT	CASSKGLADTGELFF
TRBJ2-2	TRBV12-3/TRBV12-4	.	many	TGTGCCAGCAGTCCCCGGAGAAACACCGGGGAGCTGTTTTTT	CASSPRRNTGELFF
TRBJ2-7	TRBV6-1	TRBD2	.	TGTGCCAGCCGCGGACTAGCGGGAGGAGTCTACGAGCAGTACTTC	CASRGLAGGVYEQYF
TRBJ2-3	TRBV7-8	.	.	TGTGCCAGCAGCTTATGGGGAATGCTGGTCGGGATAGGTACAGATACGCAGTATTTT	CASSLWGMLVGIGTDTQYF
TRBJ2-1	TRBV11-2	TRBD2	.	TGTACCAACAGCTGGGGGGGACTAGCGGGGAATAATGAGCAGTTCTTC	CTNSWGGLAGNNEQFF
TRBJ2-7	TRBV12-3/TRBV12-4	.	.	TGTGCCAGCAGTTTGGCGGCTGCTCCCTCCTACGAGCAGTACTTC	CASSLAAAPSYEQYF
TRBJ2-4	TRBV11-2	.	.	TGTGCCAGCAGCTTACAGTCCCGATCGACCAATAACATTCAGTACTTC	CASSLQSRSTNNIQYF
TRBJ2-5	TRBV29-1	TRBD1	many	TGCAGCGTCGAAGCGGGACAGGGGTGGGAGACCCAGTACTTC	CSVEAGQGWETQYF
TRBJ2-7	TRBV12-3/TRBV12-4	TRBD1	.	TGTGCCAGCAACAGGGACAGGGGCTACGAGCGGTACTTC	CASNRDRGYERYF
TRBJ2-7	TRBV7-6	TRBD1	.	TGTGCCAGCAGCCTGGACAGGGGATCGGGTGAGCAGTACTTC	CASSLDRGSGEQYF
TRBJ2-1	TRBV29-1	TRBD1	.	TGCAGCGTTGAAGAGGTTTGGGGGACAGGGGAGCGTAGCGGGTCTTATGAGCGGTTCTTC	CSVEEVWGTGERSGSYERFF
TRBJ2-3	TRBV6-2/TRBV6-3	.	.	TGTGCCAGCGGTTGGGAGGTTAGCACAGATACGCAGTATTTT	CASGWEVSTDTQYF
TRBJ2-2	TRBV10-3	TRBD2	few	TGTGCCATCAGCGCGCTAGCGGGAGGGACCGGGGAGCTGTTTTTT	CAISALAGGTGELFF
TRBJ2-1	TRBV6-5	.	.	TGTGCCAGCAGTTACTGGGGCGGGCCCTCCTACAATGAGCAGTTCTTC	CASSYWGGPSYNEQFF
TRBJ2-5	TRBV6-1	TRBD1	.	TGTGCCAGCAGTGAGTGGACAGGGGAGGAGACCCAGTACTTC	CASSEWTGEETQYF
TRBJ2-3	TRBV4-1	.	once	TGCGCCAACAGCCAAGGTCGGGTAGATACGCAGTATTTT	CANSQGRVDTQYF
TRBJ1-2	TRBV6-1	.	.	TGTGCCAGCAGTGAAGCTCCGACAGTCTATGGCTACACCTTC	CASSEAPTVYGYTF
TRBJ2-7	TRBV4-3	TRBD2	many	TGCGCCAGCAGCCTCCTAGCGGGAGAAGGCGAGCAGTACTTC	CASSLLAGEGEQYF
TRBJ2-4	TRBV5-6	.	.	TGTGCCAGCAGCTTGACCCCCGGAAGTGGCACTCAGTACTTC	CASSLTPGSGTQYF
TRBJ2-1	TRBV28	.	once	TGTGCCAGCAGCCTTAACAGGGTCACCAATGAGCAGTTCTTC	CASSLNRVTNEQFF